The present TCR beta chain was sequenced within a study of T-cell reconstitution after alpha-beta-depleted transplantation in children. This CDR3 spans 15 amino acids. The ends lost 6 bases at V and 7 bases at J; junction bases unmatched: 10. Molecular barcoding with unique molecular identifiers was used for the TCRbeta library. TCRdb called the PCR reads again in MiXCR, with one record for every CDR3 protein. The sample has hundreds of thousands of distinct CDR3 sequences, around 13% seen once. A word on this clonotype: This may come from a read error, since a much larger clone is one base off. The conserved closing phenylalanine or tryptophan is absent in this CDR3, likely reflecting a read error.

The source of this sequence is a human donor who donated a stem cell graft to a child with combined immunodeficiency. This chain links TRBV12-3 or TRBV12-4 with TRBJ2-1; TRBD1 agrees at 9 bases. The material was PBMCs from the stem cell graft donor, obtained from the stem cell graft. The CDR3: CASSAPDRGLNEQFL. As DNA, the CDR3 is TGTGCCAGCAGCGCCCCGGACAGGGGTTTGAATGAGCAGTTCTTA.